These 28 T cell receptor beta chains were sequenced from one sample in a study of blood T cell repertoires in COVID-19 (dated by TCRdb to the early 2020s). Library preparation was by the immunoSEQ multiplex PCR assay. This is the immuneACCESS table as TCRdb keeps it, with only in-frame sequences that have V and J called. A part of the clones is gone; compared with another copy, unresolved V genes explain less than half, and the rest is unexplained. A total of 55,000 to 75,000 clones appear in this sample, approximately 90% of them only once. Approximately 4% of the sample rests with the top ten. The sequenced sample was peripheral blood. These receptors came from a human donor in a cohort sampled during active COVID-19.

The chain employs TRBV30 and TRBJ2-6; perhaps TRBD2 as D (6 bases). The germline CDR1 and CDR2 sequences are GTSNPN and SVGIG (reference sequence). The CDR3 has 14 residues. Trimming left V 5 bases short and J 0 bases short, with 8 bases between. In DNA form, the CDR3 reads TGTGCCTGGGGGGGAGGCTCTGGGGCCAACGTCCTGACTTTC. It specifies CAWGGGSGANVLTF.

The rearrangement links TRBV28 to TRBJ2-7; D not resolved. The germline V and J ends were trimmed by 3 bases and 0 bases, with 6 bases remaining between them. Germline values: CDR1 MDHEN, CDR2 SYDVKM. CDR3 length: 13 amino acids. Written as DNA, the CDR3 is TGTGCCAGCAGTTTCCTCCTCTCCTACGAGCAGTACTTC. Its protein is CASSFLLSYEQYF.

CDR3 in amino acids: CASSETQGAAQPQHF. The CDR3 DNA is TGTGCCAGCAGTGAAACACAGGGGGCGGCTCAGCCCCAGCATTTT. The chain uses TRBV27 and TRBJ1-5, with TRBD1 matching over 9 bases. This CDR3 has 15 residues. The junction had 8 bases not matched to a gene; V was cut back by 5 bases and J by 6 bases. Germline assignment: CDR1 MNHEY and CDR2 SMNVEV (reference sequence).

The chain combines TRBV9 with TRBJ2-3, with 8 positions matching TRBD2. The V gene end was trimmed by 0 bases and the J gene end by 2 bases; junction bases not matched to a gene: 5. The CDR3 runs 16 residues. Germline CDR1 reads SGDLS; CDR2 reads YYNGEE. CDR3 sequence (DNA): TGTGCCAGCAGCGTAGGACTAGCGCCATACACAGATACGCAGTATTTT. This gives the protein CASSVGLAPYTDTQYF.

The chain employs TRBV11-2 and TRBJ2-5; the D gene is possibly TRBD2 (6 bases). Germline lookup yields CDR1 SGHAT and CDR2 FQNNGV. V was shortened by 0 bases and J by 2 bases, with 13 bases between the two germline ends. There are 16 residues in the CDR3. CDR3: CASSLDLSGGQETQYF. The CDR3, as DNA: TGTGCCAGCAGCTTAGATCTGTCTGGGGGGCAAGAGACCCAGTACTTC.

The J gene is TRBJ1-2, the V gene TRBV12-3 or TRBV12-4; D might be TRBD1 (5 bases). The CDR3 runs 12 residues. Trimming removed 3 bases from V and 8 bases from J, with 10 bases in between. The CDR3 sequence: CASSFGGKGYTF. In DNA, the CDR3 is TGTGCCAGCAGTTTTGGGGGGAAGGGCTACACCTTC.

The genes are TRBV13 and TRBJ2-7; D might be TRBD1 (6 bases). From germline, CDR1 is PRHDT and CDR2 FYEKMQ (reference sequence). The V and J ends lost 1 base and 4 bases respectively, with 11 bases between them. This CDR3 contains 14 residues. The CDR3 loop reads CASSLEGTRYEQYF. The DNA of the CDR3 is TGTGCCAGCAGCTTAGAGGGGACACGTTACGAGCAGTACTTC.

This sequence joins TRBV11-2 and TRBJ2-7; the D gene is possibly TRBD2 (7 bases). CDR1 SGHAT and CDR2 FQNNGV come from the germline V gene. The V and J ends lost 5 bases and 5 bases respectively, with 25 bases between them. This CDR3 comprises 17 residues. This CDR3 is CASSRTRGGQGVHEQYF. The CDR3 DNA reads TGTGCCAGCAGCCGGACAAGGGGGGGTCAGGGCGTCCACGAGCAGTACTTC.

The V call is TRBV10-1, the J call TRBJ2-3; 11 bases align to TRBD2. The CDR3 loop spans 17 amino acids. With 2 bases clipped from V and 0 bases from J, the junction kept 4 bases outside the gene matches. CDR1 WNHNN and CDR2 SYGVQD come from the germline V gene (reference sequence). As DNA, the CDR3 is TGCGCCAGCAGTGAGCGTAGCGGGAGGGCTAGCACAGATACGCAGTATTTT. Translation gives CASSERSGRASTDTQYF.

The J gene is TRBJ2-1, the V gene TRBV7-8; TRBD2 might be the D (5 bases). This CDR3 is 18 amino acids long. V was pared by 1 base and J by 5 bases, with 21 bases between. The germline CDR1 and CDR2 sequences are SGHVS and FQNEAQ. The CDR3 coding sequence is TGTGCCAGCAGCTTAGAGGCGGGCTACCCATCCGCAAACAATGAGCAGTTCTTC. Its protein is CASSLEAGYPSANNEQFF.

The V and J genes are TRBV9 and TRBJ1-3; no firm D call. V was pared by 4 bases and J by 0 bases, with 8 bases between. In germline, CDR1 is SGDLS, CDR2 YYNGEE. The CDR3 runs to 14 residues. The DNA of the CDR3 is TGTGCCAGCAGCCCCGGGGTCTCTGGAAACACCATATATTTT. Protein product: CASSPGVSGNTIYF.

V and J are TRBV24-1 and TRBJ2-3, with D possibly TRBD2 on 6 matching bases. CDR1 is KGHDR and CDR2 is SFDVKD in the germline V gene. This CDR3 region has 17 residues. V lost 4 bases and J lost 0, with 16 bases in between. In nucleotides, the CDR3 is TGTGCCACCAGTGACCCACGGACTACCTTTAGCACAGATACGCAGTATTTT. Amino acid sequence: CATSDPRTTFSTDTQYF.

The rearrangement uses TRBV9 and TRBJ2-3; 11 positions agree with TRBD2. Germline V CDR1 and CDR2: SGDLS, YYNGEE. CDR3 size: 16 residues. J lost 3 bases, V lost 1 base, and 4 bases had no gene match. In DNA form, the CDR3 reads TGTGCCAGCAGCGTAAGGGCTAGCGGGGGGACAGATACGCAGTATTTT. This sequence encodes CASSVRASGGTDTQYF.

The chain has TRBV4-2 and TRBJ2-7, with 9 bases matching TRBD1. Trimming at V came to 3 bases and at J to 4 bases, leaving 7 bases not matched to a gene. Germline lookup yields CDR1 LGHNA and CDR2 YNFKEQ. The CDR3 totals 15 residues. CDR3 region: CASSQPGQGSYEQYF. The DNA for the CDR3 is TGTGCCAGCAGCCAGCCGGGACAGGGTAGTTACGAGCAGTACTTC.

CDR3 sequence reads: CASSYWRTTDTQYF. The CDR3, as DNA: TGTGCCAGCAGTTACTGGAGGACCACAGATACGCAGTATTTT. The rearrangement uses TRBV6-2 or TRBV6-3 and TRBJ2-3, with D possibly matching TRBD2 (5 bases). This CDR3 contains 14 residues. V lost 1 base to trimming and J lost 2 bases, with 7 bases between them. Germline V lookup: CDR1 MNHEY, CDR2 SVGEGT.

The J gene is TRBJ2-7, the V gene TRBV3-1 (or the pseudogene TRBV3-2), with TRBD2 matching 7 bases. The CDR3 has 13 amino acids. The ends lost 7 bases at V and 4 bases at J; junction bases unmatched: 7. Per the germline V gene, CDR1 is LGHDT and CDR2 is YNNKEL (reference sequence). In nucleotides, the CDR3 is TGTGCCAGCATTGGGAGGGACGGGTACGAGCAGTACTTC. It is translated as CASIGRDGYEQYF.

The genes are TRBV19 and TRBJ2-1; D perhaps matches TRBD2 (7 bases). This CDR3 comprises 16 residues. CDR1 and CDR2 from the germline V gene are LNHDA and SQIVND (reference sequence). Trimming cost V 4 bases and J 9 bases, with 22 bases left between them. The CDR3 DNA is TGTGCCAGTAGTACATCCGGGACACCGGGGGGTGGTGAGCAGTTCTTC. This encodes CASSTSGTPGGGEQFF.

The CDR3 coding sequence is TGTGCCAGCAGCTCCGACGGAGGGAATGAAAAACTGTTTTTT. Protein product: CASSSDGGNEKLFF. J is TRBJ1-4 and V is TRBV6-5; D ambiguous. V lost 6 bases and J 5 bases, leaving 13 bases between the germline ends. CDR3 length: 14 amino acids. CDR1 and CDR2 (germline): MNHEY, SVGAGI.

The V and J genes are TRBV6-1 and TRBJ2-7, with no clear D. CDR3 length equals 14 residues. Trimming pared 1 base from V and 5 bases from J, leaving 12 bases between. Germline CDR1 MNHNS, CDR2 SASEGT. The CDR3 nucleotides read TGTGCCAGCAGTGAAGGGAGACTTGCCCACGAGCAGTACTTC. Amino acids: CASSEGRLAHEQYF.

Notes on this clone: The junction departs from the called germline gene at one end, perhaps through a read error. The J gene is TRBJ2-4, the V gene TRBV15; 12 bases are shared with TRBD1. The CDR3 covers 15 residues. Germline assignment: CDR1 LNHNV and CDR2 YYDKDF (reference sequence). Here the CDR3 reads CATSRDSTGTGGSDF. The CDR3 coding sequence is TGTGCCACCAGCAGAGACTCAACCGGGACAGGGGGCAGCGACTTC. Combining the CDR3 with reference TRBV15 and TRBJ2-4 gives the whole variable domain DAMVIQNPRYQVTQFGKPVTLSCSQTLNHNVMYWYQQKSSQAPKLLFHYYDKDFNNEADTPDNFQSRRPNTSFCFLDIRSPGLGDTAMYLCATSRDSTGTGGSDFGAGTRLSVL.

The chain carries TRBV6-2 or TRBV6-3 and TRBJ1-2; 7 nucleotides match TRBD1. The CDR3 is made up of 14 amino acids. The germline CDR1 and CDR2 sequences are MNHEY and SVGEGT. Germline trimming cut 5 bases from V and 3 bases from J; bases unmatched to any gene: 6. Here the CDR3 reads CASSVQGTYYGYTF. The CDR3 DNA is TGTGCCAGCAGTGTACAGGGGACCTACTATGGCTACACCTTC.

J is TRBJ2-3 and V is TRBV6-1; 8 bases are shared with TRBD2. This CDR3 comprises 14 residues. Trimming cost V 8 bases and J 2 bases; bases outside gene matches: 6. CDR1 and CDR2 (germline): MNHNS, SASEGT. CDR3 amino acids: CASGQAGATDTQYF. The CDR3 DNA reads TGTGCCAGCGGTCAAGCGGGAGCCACAGATACGCAGTATTTT.

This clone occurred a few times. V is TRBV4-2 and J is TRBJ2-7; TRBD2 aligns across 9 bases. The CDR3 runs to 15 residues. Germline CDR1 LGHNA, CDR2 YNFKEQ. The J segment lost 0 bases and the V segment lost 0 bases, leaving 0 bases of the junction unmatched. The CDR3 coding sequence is TGTGCCAGCAGCCAAGATAGCGGGAGCTCCTACGAGCAGTACTTC. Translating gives CASSQDSGSSYEQYF.

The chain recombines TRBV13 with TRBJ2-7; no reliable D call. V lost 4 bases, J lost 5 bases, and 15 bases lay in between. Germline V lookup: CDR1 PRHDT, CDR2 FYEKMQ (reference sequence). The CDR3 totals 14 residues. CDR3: CASSSRGDEDEQYF. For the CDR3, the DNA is TGTGCCAGCAGCTCTCGCGGTGACGAGGACGAGCAGTACTTC. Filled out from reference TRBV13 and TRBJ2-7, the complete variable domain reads AAGVIQSPRHLIKEKRETATLKCYPIPRHDTVYWYQQGPGQDPQFLISFYEKMQSDKGSIPDRFSAQQFSDYHSELNMSSLELGDSALYFCASSSRGDEDEQYFGPGTRLTVT.

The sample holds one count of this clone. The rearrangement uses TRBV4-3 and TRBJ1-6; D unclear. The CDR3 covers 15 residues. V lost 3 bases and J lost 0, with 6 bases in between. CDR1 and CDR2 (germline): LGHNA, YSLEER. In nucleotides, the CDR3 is TGCGCCAGCAGCCAGTACAGCTCCTATAATTCACCCCTCCACTTT. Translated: CASSQYSSYNSPLHF.

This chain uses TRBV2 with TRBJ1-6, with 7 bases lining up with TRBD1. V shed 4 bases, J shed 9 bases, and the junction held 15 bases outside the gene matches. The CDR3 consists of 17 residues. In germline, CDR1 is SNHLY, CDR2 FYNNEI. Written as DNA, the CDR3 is TGTGCCAGCAGTGGAGGCGAGGGGGCCCGCTCTAGTTCACCCCTCCACTTT. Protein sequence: CASSGGEGARSSSPLHF.

CDR3 bases: TGCGCCAGCAGTCAATCCCCAGACCAAGAGACCCAGTACTTC. It yields the protein CASSQSPDQETQYF. The chain links TRBV23-1 to TRBJ2-5, with D unresolved. TRBV23-1 is recorded as an ORF, its role being uncertain. V was clipped by 0 bases and J by 0 bases, with 5 bases between them. CDR3 size: 14 residues.

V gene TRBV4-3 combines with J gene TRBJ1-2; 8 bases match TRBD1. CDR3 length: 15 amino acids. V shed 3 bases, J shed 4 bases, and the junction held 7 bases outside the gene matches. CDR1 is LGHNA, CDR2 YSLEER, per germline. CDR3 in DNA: TGCGCCAGCAGCCAGGGACAGGCTACGTTCTATGGCTACACCTTC. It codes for CASSQGQATFYGYTF.